This T cell receptor beta chain derives from a study of blood T cell repertoires in COVID-19. Overall study context: Sample material is recorded as cDNA or gDNA derived from T cells, B-cell-depleted T cells, or PBMCs.

CDR1 and CDR2 from the germline V gene are MNHEY and SMNVEV (reference sequence). The CDR3 runs to 13 residues. V shed 5 bases and J 3 bases; nucleotides not matched to a gene: 4. Study processing details: Reference gene primers were amplified, and this amplification served to estimate nucleated cell counts. Libraries were prepared by immunoSEQ multiplex PCR; TCRdb keeps only in-frame clonotypes and omits some of them. D and trimming come from the DNA, and the V and J calls and clone size come from that table. Among under 200,000 clones listed, around 85% were seen once. In assigning cohorts, the study relied on participant-reported clinical history.

The TCR sequence derives from a woman between 35 and 50 years old with acute COVID-19. The chain couples TRBV27 to TRBJ2-7; 7 nucleotides line up with TRBD1. Specimen: PBMCs or T cells enriched from blood (not recorded which). In DNA form, the CDR3 reads TGTGCCAGCAGTGGGGGACAGAGCTACGAGCAGTACTTC. This encodes CASSGGQSYEQYF.